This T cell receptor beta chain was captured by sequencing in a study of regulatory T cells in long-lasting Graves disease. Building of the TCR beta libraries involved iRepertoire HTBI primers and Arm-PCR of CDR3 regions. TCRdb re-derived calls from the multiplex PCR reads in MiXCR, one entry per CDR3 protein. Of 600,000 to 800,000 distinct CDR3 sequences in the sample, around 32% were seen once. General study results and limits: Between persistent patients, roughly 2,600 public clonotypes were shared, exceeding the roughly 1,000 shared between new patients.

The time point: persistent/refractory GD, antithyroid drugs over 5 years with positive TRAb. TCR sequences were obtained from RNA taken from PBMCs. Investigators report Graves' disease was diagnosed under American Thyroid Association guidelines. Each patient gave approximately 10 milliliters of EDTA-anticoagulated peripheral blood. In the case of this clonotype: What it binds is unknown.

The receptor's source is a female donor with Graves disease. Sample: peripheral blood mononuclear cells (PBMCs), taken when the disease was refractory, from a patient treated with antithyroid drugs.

The CDR3 bases are TGTGCCACCATACCGTGGGGCTCTGGAAACACCATATATTTT. Encoded protein: CATIPWGSGNTIYF. The V and J genes are TRBV19 and TRBJ1-3; D ambiguous. V was shortened by 10 bases and J by 0 bases, with 13 bases between the two germline ends. CDR1 LNHDA and CDR2 SQIVND come from the germline V gene (reference sequence). This CDR3 contains 14 residues.